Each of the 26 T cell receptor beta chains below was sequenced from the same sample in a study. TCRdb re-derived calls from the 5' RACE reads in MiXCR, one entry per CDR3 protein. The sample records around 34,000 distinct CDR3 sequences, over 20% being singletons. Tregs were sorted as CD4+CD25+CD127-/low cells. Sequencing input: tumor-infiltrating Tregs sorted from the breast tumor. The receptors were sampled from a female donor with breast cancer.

The CDR3 spells CASSPHSSYEQYF. CDR3 in DNA: TGTGCCAGCAGCCCCCACAGCTCCTACGAGCAGTACTTC. The rearrangement joins TRBV11-2 to TRBJ2-7; D call uncertain. Germline loops: CDR1 SGHAT, CDR2 FQNNGV. CDR3 length: 13 residues. V lost 5 bases, J lost 0 bases, and 8 bases lay in between.

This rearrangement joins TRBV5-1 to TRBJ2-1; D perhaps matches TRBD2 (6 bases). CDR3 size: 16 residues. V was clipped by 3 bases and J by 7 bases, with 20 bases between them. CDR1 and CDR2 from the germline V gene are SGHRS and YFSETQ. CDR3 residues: CASSSSPSARLNEQFF. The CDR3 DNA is TGCGCCAGCAGCTCTTCTCCTAGCGCCAGACTTAATGAGCAGTTCTTC.

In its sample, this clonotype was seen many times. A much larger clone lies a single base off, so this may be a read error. CDR3 nucleotides: TGCGCCAGCAGCTACACAGATACGCAGTATTTT. Translating it yields CASSYTDTQYF. The gene calls are TRBV28 and TRBJ2-3; D unclear. The CDR3 spans 11 residues. Germline V gene data show CDR1 as MDHEN and CDR2 as SYDVKM.

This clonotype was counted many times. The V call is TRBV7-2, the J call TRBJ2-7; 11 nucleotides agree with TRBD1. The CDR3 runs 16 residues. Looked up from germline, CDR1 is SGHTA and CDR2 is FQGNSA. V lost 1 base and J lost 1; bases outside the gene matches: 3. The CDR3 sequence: CASSLGTGGFSYEQYF. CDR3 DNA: TGTGCCAGCAGCTTAGGGACAGGGGGCTTTTCCTACGAGCAGTACTTC.

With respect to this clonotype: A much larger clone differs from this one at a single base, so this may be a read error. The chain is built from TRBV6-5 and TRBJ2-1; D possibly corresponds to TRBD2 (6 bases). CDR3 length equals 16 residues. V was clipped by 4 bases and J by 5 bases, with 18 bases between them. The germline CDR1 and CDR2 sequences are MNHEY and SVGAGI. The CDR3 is CASSCYLAPNNNEQFF. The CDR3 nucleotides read TGTGCCAGCAGTTGCTACCTAGCGCCCAATAACAATGAGCAGTTCTTC.

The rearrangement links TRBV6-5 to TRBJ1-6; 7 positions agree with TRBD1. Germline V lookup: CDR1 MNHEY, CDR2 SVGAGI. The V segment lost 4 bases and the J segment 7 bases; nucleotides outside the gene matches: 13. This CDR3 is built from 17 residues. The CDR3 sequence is CASSFERPRQGNSPLHF. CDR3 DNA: TGTGCCAGCAGTTTTGAAAGACCGAGACAGGGCAATTCACCCCTCCACTTT.

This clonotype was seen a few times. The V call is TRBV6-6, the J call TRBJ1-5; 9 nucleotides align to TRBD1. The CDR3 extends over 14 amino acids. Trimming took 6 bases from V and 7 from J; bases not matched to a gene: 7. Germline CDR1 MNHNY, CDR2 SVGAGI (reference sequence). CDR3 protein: CASSRTGDEQPQHF. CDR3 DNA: TGTGCCAGCAGCAGGACAGGGGACGAGCAGCCCCAGCATTTT.

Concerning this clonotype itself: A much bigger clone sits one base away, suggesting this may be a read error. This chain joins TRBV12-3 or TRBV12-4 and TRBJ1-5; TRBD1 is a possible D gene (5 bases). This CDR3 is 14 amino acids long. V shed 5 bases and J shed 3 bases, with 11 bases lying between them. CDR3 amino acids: CASSLRGTNQPQHF. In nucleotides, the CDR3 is TGTGCCAGCAGTCTTCGGGGGACCAATCAGCCCCAGCATTTT.

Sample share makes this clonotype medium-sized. CDR3 sequence: CASSYSGFLAKNIQYF. CDR3 DNA sequence: TGTGCCAGCAGTTACTCGGGTTTTTTAGCCAAAAACATTCAGTACTTC. The chain carries TRBV6-6 and TRBJ2-4; the D is unclear. Trimming removed 0 bases at V and 0 bases at J, with 9 bases between. The CDR3 covers 16 residues. Germline V gene lookup returns CDR1 MNHNY and CDR2 SVGAGI (reference sequence).

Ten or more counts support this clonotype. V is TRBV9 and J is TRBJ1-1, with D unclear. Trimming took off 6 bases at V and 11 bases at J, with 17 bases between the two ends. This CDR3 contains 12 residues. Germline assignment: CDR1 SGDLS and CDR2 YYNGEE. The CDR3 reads CASTNEVGGAFF. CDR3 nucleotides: TGTGCCAGCACTAACGAAGTCGGAGGGGCTTTCTTT.

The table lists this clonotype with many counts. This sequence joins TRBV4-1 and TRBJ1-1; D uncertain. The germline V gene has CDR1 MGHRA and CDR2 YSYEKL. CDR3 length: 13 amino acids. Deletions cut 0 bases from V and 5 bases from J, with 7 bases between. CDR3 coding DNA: TGCGCCAGCAGCCAAGATCCCGTGACTGAAGCTTTCTTT. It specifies CASSQDPVTEAFF.

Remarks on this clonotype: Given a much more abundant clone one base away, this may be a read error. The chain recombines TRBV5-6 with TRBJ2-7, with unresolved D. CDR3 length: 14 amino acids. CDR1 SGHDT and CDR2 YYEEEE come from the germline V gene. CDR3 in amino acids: CASSLGSSSYKQYF. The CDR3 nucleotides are TGTGCCAGCAGCTTGGGCTCGAGCTCCTACAAGCAGTACTTC.

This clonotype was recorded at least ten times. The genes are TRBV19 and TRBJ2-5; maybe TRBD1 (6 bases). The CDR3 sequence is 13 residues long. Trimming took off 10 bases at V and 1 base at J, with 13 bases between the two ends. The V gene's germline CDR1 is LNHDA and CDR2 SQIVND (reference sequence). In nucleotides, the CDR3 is TGTGCCACAGGGGCCAGGCTCCAAGAGACCCAGTACTTC. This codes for CATGARLQETQYF.

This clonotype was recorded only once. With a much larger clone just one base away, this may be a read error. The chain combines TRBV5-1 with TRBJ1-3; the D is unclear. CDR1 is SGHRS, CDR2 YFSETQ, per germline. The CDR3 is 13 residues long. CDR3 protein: CANSFSSGNTIYF. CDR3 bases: TGCGCCAACAGCTTCTCCTCTGGAAACACCATATATTTT.

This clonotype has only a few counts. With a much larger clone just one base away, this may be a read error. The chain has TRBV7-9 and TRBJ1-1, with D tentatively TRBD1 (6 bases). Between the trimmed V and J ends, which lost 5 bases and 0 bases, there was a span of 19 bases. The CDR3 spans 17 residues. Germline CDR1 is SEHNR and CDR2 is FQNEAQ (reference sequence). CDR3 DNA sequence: TGTGCCAGCAGCGTCGCTCCCGGGACATCAGTGAACACTGAAGCTTTCTTT. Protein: CASSVAPGTSVNTEAFF.

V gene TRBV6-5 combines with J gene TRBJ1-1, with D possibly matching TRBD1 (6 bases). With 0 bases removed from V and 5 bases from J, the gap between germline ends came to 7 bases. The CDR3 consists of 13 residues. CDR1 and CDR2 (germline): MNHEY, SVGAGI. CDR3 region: CASSYSRGTEAFF. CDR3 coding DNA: TGTGCCAGCAGTTACTCTAGGGGGACTGAAGCTTTCTTT.

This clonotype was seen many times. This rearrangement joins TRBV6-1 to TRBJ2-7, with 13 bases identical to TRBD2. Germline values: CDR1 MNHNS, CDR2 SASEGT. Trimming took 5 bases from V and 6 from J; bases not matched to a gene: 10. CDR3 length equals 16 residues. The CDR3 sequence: CASSLSLAGGRFEQYF. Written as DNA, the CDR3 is TGTGCCAGCAGTCTATCACTAGCGGGGGGGAGGTTCGAGCAGTACTTC.

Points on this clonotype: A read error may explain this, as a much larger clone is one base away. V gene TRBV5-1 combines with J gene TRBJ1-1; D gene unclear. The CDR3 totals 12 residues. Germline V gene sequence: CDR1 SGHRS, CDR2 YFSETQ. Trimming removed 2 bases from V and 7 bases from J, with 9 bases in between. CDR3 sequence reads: CASSLAGSEAFF. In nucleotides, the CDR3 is TGCGCCAGCAGCTTAGCGGGAAGTGAAGCTTTCTTT. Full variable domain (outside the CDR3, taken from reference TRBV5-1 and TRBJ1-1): KAGVTQTPRYLIKTRGQQVTLSCSPISGHRSVSWYQQTPGQGLQFLFEYFSETQRNKGNFPGRFSGRQFSNSRSEMNVSTLELGDSALYLCASSLAGSEAFFGQGTRLTVV.

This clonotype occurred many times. This CDR3 is CASSDGGNTGELFF. CDR3 nucleotide sequence: TGTGCCAGCAGTGATGGCGGGAACACCGGGGAGCTGTTTTTT. The chain has TRBV6-1 and TRBJ2-2, with D uncertain. With 3 bases removed from V and 1 base from J, the gap between germline ends came to 6 bases. In germline, CDR1 is MNHNS, CDR2 SASEGT. The CDR3 has 14 amino acids.

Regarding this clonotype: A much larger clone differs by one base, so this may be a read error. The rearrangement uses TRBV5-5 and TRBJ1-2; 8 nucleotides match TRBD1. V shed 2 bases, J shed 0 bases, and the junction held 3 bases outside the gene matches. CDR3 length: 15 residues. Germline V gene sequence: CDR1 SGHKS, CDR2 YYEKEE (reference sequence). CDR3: CASSFGTGSNYGYTF. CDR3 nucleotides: TGTGCCAGCAGCTTCGGGACAGGATCTAACTATGGCTACACCTTC.

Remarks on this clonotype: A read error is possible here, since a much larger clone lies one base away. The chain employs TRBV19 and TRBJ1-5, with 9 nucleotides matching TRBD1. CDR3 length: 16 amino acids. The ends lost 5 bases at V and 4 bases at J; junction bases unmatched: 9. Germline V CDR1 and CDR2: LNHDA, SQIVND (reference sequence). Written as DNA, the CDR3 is TGTGCCAGTAGTCCGACGGACAGGGGCGTAAATCAGCCCCAGCATTTT. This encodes CASSPTDRGVNQPQHF. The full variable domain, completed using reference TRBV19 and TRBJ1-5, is DGGITQSPKYLFRKEGQNVTLSCEQNLNHDAMYWYRQDPGQGLRLIYYSQIVNDFQKGDIAEGYSVSREKKESFPLTVTSAQKNPTAFYLCASSPTDRGVNQPQHFGDGTRLSIL.

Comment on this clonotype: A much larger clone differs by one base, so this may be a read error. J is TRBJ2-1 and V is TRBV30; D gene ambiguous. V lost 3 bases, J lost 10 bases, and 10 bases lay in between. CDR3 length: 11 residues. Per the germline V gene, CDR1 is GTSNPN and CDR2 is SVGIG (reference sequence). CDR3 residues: CAWSLSREQFF. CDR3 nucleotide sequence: TGTGCCTGGAGCCTAAGCAGGGAGCAGTTCTTC.

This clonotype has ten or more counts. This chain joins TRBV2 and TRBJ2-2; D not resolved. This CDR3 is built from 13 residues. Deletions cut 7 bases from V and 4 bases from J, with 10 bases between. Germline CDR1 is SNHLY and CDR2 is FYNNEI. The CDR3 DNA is TGTGCCAGCACCGAGGAGACCACCGGGGAGCTGTTTTTT. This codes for CASTEETTGELFF.

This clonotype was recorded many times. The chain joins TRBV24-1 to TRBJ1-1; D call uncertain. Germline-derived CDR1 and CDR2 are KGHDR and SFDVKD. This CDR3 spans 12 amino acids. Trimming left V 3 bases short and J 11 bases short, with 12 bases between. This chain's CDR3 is CATSDPGMGAFF. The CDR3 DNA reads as TGTGCCACCAGTGATCCGGGAATGGGGGCTTTCTTT.

DNA for the CDR3: TGTGCCAGCAGTTTTGCGCTACGGCCCAGCAATCAGCCCCAGCATTTT. The encoded protein is CASSFALRPSNQPQHF. The chain links TRBV12-3 or TRBV12-4 to TRBJ1-5, with D unclear. The CDR3 runs to 16 residues. Trimming cost V 3 bases and J 1 base, with 13 bases left between them.

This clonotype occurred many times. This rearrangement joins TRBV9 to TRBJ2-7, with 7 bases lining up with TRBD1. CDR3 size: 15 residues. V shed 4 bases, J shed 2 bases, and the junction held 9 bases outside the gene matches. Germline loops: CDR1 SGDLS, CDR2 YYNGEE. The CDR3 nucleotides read TGTGCCAGCAGCCCCCGGGCGGACAGGACCTACGAGCAGTACTTC. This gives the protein CASSPRADRTYEQYF.